This T cell receptor beta chain came from a study of molecular identifiers for immune sequencing clone quantification. Study conclusions and caveats: Clones carrying above 20 RNA copies accounted for over 99% of effector molecules, under 1% in naive cells.

A remark on this clonotype: Antigen: not known.

From the PCR reads, TCRdb called clonotypes with MiXCR, one entry per CDR3 protein. The table includes more than 300,000 distinct CDR3 sequences, about 20% detected once. Construction of naive CD8 libraries employed about 18,000 to 1,000,000 sorted cells together with 10%, 30% or 50% RNA. V lost 5 bases to trimming and J lost 3 bases, with 18 bases between them. The CDR3 has 16 amino acids. Germline CDR1 is LNHDA and CDR2 is SQIVND (reference sequence). This receptor was identified in a human donor in good health. Some libraries in this study had Jurkat cell RNA spiked in. The source material was naive CD8+ T cells from blood, with Jurkat cell RNA spiked in. This sample's subset: FACS-sorted CD8+CD4-CCR7+CD45RA+ naive T cells. The chain has TRBV19 and TRBJ2-3, with no clear D. DNA of the CDR3: TGTGCCAGTAGTCTGAACCTGGACCTCAGGACAGATACGCAGTATTTT. Residues: CASSLNLDLRTDTQYF.